This TCR beta chain comes out of a study of blood T cells in healthy people across ages. The study, taken as a whole, reports: Estimated diversity that came from one million T cells was considered an underestimate.

This CDR3 has 14 residues. The germline V gene encodes CDR1 SGHTA and CDR2 FQGNSA. With 4 bases removed from V and 1 base from J, the gap between germline ends came to 8 bases. Regarding this clonotype: As yet, its antigen is unknown.

Together with a sample-barcoded 5' primer, a J-beta primer mix was included in a second PCR lasting roughly 6 to 12 cycles. TCRdb called the 5' RACE reads again in MiXCR, with one record for every CDR3 protein. The profile shows about 1.1 million distinct CDR3 sequences, roughly two fifths of them singletons. The origin of this receptor is a man aged 18 to 29 in good health. The material sequenced was blood. V gene TRBV7-2 combines with J gene TRBJ1-5; D is possibly TRBD1 (5 bases). CDR3 amino acids: CASSWGRSNQPQHF. CDR3 sequence (DNA): TGTGCCAGCAGCTGGGGACGGAGCAATCAGCCCCAGCATTTT.